These 25 T cell receptor beta chains came from one sample sequenced in a study of Ad26.COV2.S vaccination and SARS-CoV-2 variants. The protocol was immunoSEQ multiplex PCR, while the TCRdb copy is restricted to in-frame clones and leaves out a portion. The profile covers under 400,000 clones, with roughly 84% appearing a single time and around 3.5% taken by the ten largest. Indicated treatment: 15 to 20 received Ad26.COV2.S at low or high dose, single or two shots; 5 received placebo; per-sample allocation not given. Samples were taken on day 63 after the first vaccine or placebo injection. The sample consisted of peripheral blood, taken in a trial of Ad26.COV2.S vaccine versus placebo. These TCRs come from a person between 18 and 60 years old who received the Ad26.COV2.S COVID-19 vaccine or a placebo.

V gene TRBV2 combines with J gene TRBJ2-3, with D perhaps matching TRBD2 (7 bases). V dropped 3 bases and J dropped 4 bases, with 14 bases sitting between them. This CDR3 spans 15 amino acids. Germline CDR1 reads SNHLY; CDR2 reads FYNNEI. DNA of the CDR3: TGTGCCAGCAGTGAGGAGGGGGGGCTCGCAGATACGCAGTATTTT. This encodes CASSEEGGLADTQYF.

The chain couples TRBV7-2 to TRBJ1-4; D possibly corresponds to TRBD1 (6 bases). The CDR3 extends over 15 amino acids. CDR1 and CDR2 (germline): SGHTA, FQGNSA. V gave up 4 bases and J gave up 7 bases, with 16 bases separating them. CDR3 amino acids: CASSSRATGSEKLFF. The CDR3 DNA reads as TGTGCCAGCAGCTCTCGGGCGACAGGCAGTGAAAAACTGTTTTTT.

The chain recombines TRBV4-3 with TRBJ2-7; TRBD2 matches 10 bases. The CDR3 contains 18 residues. Germline CDR1 LGHNA, CDR2 YSLEER. V gave up 3 bases and J gave up 0 bases; unmatched junction bases: 11. The CDR3 DNA reads TGCGCCAGCAGCCAGACCGCCCCCACTAGCGGGACCTCCTACGAGCAGTACTTC. The encoded protein is CASSQTAPTSGTSYEQYF.

The rearrangement links TRBV4-1 to TRBJ1-4; no definite D call. The CDR3 is 14 amino acids. Germline V lookup: CDR1 MGHRA, CDR2 YSYEKL. Trimming pared 3 bases from V and 5 bases from J, leaving 10 bases between. The CDR3 sequence is CASSQASYNEKLFF. CDR3 DNA sequence: TGCGCCAGCAGCCAGGCAAGTTACAATGAAAAACTGTTTTTT.

The rearrangement joins TRBV4-1 to TRBJ1-1; TRBD1 matches 7 bases. The CDR3 is made up of 13 amino acids. Germline CDR1 and CDR2: MGHRA and YSYEKL. The J segment lost 13 bases and the V segment lost 0 bases, leaving 8 bases of the junction unmatched. The CDR3 DNA sequence: TGCGCCAGCAGCCAAGATCCCGGGACAGTAGGTTTCTTT. It encodes CASSQDPGTVGFF.

The gene calls are TRBV7-9 and TRBJ2-7; D perhaps matches TRBD1 (5 bases). Trimming left V 4 bases short and J 0 bases short, with 10 bases between. This CDR3 is 14 amino acids long. The germline gives CDR1 SEHNR, CDR2 FQNEAQ (reference sequence). Here the CDR3 DNA reads TGTGCCAGCAGCTCCGTTCAGGGCTCCTACGAGCAGTACTTC. Protein product: CASSSVQGSYEQYF. Full variable domain (missing parts from reference TRBV7-9 and TRBJ2-7): DTGVSQNPRHKITKRGQNVTFRCDPISEHNRLYWYRQTLGQGPEFLTYFQNEAQLEKSRLLSDRFSAERPKGSFSTLEIQRTEQGDSAMYLCASSSVQGSYEQYFGPGTRLTVT.

The chain links TRBV2 to TRBJ2-4; TRBD1 matches 8 bases. Germline CDR1 SNHLY, CDR2 FYNNEI. J was trimmed by 8 bases and V by 5 bases; bases with no gene match: 11. CDR3 length: 15 amino acids. CDR3 coding DNA: TGTGCCAGCAGTAACATTAGACAGGGGATTGACATTCAGTACTTC. This translates into CASSNIRQGIDIQYF.

The gene calls are TRBV7-2 and TRBJ1-1, with D perhaps matching TRBD1 (6 bases). The V gene's germline CDR1 is SGHTA and CDR2 FQGNSA. Trimming removed 3 bases at V and 3 bases at J, with 11 bases between. The CDR3 loop spans 14 amino acids. The CDR3 DNA reads as TGTGCCAGCAGCTTGGACAGAGGGGACACTGAAGCTTTCTTT. It encodes CASSLDRGDTEAFF.

This chain links TRBV5-8 with TRBJ1-1; D unclear. V was pared by 4 bases and J by 0 bases, with 10 bases between. The CDR3 totals 14 residues. Germline assignment: CDR1 SGHTS and CDR2 YDEGEE. The CDR3 here is CASSTRLMNTEAFF. The CDR3 DNA reads TGTGCCAGCAGCACGCGACTTATGAACACTGAAGCTTTCTTT.

The rearrangement uses TRBV18 and TRBJ1-1; weak D call: TRBD1 (5 bases). The CDR3 runs 15 residues. Germline loops: CDR1 KGHSH, CDR2 LQKENI. V lost 4 bases and J 2 bases, leaving 14 bases between the germline ends. Written as DNA, the CDR3 is TGTGCCAGCTCACTGGCGGGGCGCGATAACACTGAAGCTTTCTTT. Translating it yields CASSLAGRDNTEAFF.

The genes are TRBV6-5 and TRBJ1-2; D unresolved. The CDR3 loop spans 10 amino acids. Germline lookup yields CDR1 MNHEY and CDR2 SVGAGI. V lost 6 bases, J lost 8 bases, and 7 bases lay in between. CDR3 loop: CASRGEGYTF. DNA for the CDR3: TGTGCCAGCAGAGGTGAAGGCTACACCTTC.

This clone was detected only once. V gene TRBV5-1 combines with J gene TRBJ2-1, with unresolved D. V lost 3 bases and J lost 0, with 4 bases in between. The germline gives CDR1 SGHRS, CDR2 YFSETQ. This CDR3 spans 13 amino acids. CDR3: CASSWSSYNEQFF. DNA for the CDR3: TGCGCCAGCAGCTGGAGCTCCTACAATGAGCAGTTCTTC.

The chain employs TRBV27 and TRBJ1-6, with D possibly being TRBD1 (5 bases). The CDR3 covers 15 residues. V lost 2 bases and J lost 10, with 15 bases in between. Looked up from germline, CDR1 is MNHEY and CDR2 is SMNVEV (reference sequence). The CDR3, as DNA: TGTGCCAGCAGTTTAGGGACTGGGGGGAGATCACCCCTCCACTTT. The encoded protein is CASSLGTGGRSPLHF.

J is TRBJ1-1 and V is TRBV4-3, with D unresolved. The CDR3 totals 12 residues. V was cut by 3 bases and J by 2 bases, with 4 bases left in between. Germline CDR1 and CDR2: LGHNA and YSLEER. DNA of the CDR3: TGCGCCAGCAGCCAGGACAACACTGAAGCTTTCTTT. Translated: CASSQDNTEAFF.

The chain is built from TRBV15 and TRBJ2-5; D is uncertain. The length of the CDR3 is 15 residues. V was cut by 0 bases and J by 2 bases, with 10 bases left in between. Germline V CDR1 and CDR2: LNHNV, YYDKDF (reference sequence). For the CDR3, the DNA is TGTGCCACCAGCAGAGATCCCAGAAATCAAGAGACCCAGTACTTC. It yields the protein CATSRDPRNQETQYF. Looking up the rest from reference TRBV15 and TRBJ2-5 gives the full variable domain: DAMVIQNPRYQVTQFGKPVTLSCSQTLNHNVMYWYQQKSSQAPKLLFHYYDKDFNNEADTPDNFQSRRPNTSFCFLDIRSPGLGDTAMYLCATSRDPRNQETQYFGPGTRLLVL.

The chain has TRBV6-5 and TRBJ1-1; 7 bases are shared with TRBD1. Per the germline V gene, CDR1 is MNHEY and CDR2 is SVGAGI. The CDR3 loop spans 13 amino acids. Trimming at V came to 8 bases and at J to 3 bases, leaving 6 bases not matched to a gene. This chain's CDR3 is CASQGQEYTEAFF. The CDR3 DNA sequence: TGTGCCAGCCAAGGACAGGAGTACACTGAAGCTTTCTTT.

This rearrangement joins TRBV6-4 to TRBJ1-2, with 11 bases aligning to TRBD1. V was pared by 4 bases and J by 8 bases, with 12 bases of the junction left unmatched. CDR1 MRHNA and CDR2 SNTAGT come from the germline V gene. CDR3 length equals 16 residues. The CDR3: CASSAGTGGSQGGYTF. The DNA of the CDR3 is TGTGCCAGCAGTGCCGGGACAGGGGGTTCCCAGGGCGGCTACACCTTC.

This clone was counted between two and nine times. This chain links TRBV3-1 (or the pseudogene TRBV3-2) with TRBJ2-2; D gene unclear. Trimming removed 0 bases at V and 8 bases at J, with 13 bases between. Germline lookup yields CDR1 LGHDT and CDR2 YNNKEL (reference sequence). The CDR3 consists of 15 residues. The CDR3 DNA reads as TGTGCCAGCAGCCAAGAACCCCTTCCGCGGGGGGAGCTGTTTTTT. Its protein is CASSQEPLPRGELFF.

The chain carries TRBV28 and TRBJ1-3, with D possibly matching TRBD1 (5 bases). The CDR3 loop spans 15 amino acids. Germline V gene lookup returns CDR1 MDHEN and CDR2 SYDVKM. The ends were cut back, 2 bases at V and 2 bases at J, with 10 bases in the middle. The CDR3 bases are TGTGCCAGCAGTTTACCAGGGATGGCTGGAAACACCATATATTTT. It specifies CASSLPGMAGNTIYF.

This clone was observed a handful of times. This sample also contains other DNA sequences that code for the same CDR3. V is TRBV19 and J is TRBJ1-4; D gene ambiguous. Between the trimmed V and J ends, which lost 1 base and 7 bases, there was a span of 4 bases. This CDR3 has 12 residues. CDR1 is LNHDA and CDR2 is SQIVND in the germline V gene (reference sequence). The CDR3 DNA sequence: TGTGCCAGTAGTATAGGAGGTGAAAAACTGTTTTTT. This sequence encodes CASSIGGEKLFF.

The chain combines TRBV27 with TRBJ2-7, with D possibly being TRBD1 (6 bases). The CDR3 spans 15 residues. V shed 2 bases and J shed 3 bases, with 14 bases lying between them. The germline V gene has CDR1 MNHEY and CDR2 SMNVEV (reference sequence). This chain's CDR3 is CASSLGSTGHYEQYF. In nucleotides, the CDR3 is TGTGCCAGCAGTTTAGGATCGACGGGACACTACGAGCAGTACTTC.

The chain links TRBV4-1 to TRBJ1-1, with 9 bases fitting TRBD1. J was trimmed by 0 bases and V by 5 bases; bases with no gene match: 1. The length of the CDR3 is 14 residues. CDR1 is MGHRA and CDR2 is YSYEKL in the germline V gene. The CDR3 region is CASSYRGLNTEAFF. The CDR3 DNA reads TGCGCCAGCAGCTACAGGGGGCTGAACACTGAAGCTTTCTTT.

V is TRBV3-1 (or the pseudogene TRBV3-2) and J is TRBJ1-2; maybe TRBD1 (6 bases). Trimming stripped 0 bases from V and 8 bases from J, with 16 bases between. Germline CDR1 is LGHDT and CDR2 is YNNKEL (reference sequence). CDR3 length: 15 amino acids. CDR3 DNA: TGTGCCAGCAGCCAAGACTCAGGGGTCGTCTGGGGCTACACCTTC. Residues: CASSQDSGVVWGYTF.

This rearrangement joins TRBV15 to TRBJ2-6; TRBD1 agrees at 7 bases. With V trimmed by 1 base and J by 2 bases, 8 bases remained unmatched. Germline lookup yields CDR1 LNHNV and CDR2 YYDKDF (reference sequence). The CDR3 has 18 residues. For the CDR3, the DNA is TGTGCCACCAGCAGAGGGAACAGGGGTGAAACTGGGGCCAACGTCCTGACTTTC. Translation: CATSRGNRGETGANVLTF. Together with reference TRBV15 and TRBJ2-6, the CDR3 gives the full variable domain: DAMVIQNPRYQVTQFGKPVTLSCSQTLNHNVMYWYQQKSSQAPKLLFHYYDKDFNNEADTPDNFQSRRPNTSFCFLDIRSPGLGDTAMYLCATSRGNRGETGANVLTFGAGSRLTVL.

The chain employs TRBV6-2 or TRBV6-3 and TRBJ2-1, with TRBD1 identical over 7 bases. Trimming cost V 4 bases and J 4 bases; bases outside gene matches: 7. The CDR3 is made up of 15 amino acids. Looked up from germline, CDR1 is MNHEY and CDR2 is SVGEGT. As DNA, the CDR3 is TGTGCCAGCAGTTTAAACAGGGGTGGTTACAATGAGCAGTTCTTC. Residues: CASSLNRGGYNEQFF.